Listed below are T cell receptor beta chains from one sample, sequenced in a study of response to subunit inactivated influenza vaccine. One entry per CDR3 protein, called by TCRdb with MiXCR from the RT-PCR reads. This sample carries roughly 570,000 distinct CDR3 sequences, about an eighth of them seen once, and the ten largest clones take around 13%. The sequencing here drew on PBMCs from blood, taken 40 to 50 days after vaccination. The receptors come from a man in his forties or fifties who received an inactivated influenza vaccine. CDR3s include the opening cysteine and the closing phenylalanine or tryptophan. D genes are given only for firm matches. Clone size is stated in some rows and not others, as once, few, many or a class when expanded.

>18|TRBJ2-2|TRBV7-2|.|.
CASSLRAQRGPRAGELFF
TGTGCCAGCAGCTTGCGGGCGCAGAGGGGCCCGAGGGCCGGGGAGCTGTTTTTT
>14|TRBJ1-1|TRBV7-2|.|few
CASSRSALNTEAFF
TGTGCCAGCAGCCGATCCGCCTTGAACACTGAAGCTTTCTTT
>16|TRBJ2-3|TRBV4-2|TRBD1|.
CASSRSGTGATDTQYF
TGTGCCAGCAGCCGATCCGGGACAGGAGCCACAGATACGCAGTATTTT
>14|TRBJ2-1|TRBV7-9|TRBD2|many
CASSSVGGNNEQFF
TGTGCCAGCAGCTCCGTCGGGGGGAACAATGAGCAGTTCTTC
>15|TRBJ2-7|TRBV7-9|TRBD1|many
CASSLGDRGLREQYF
TGTGCCAGCAGCTTAGGGGACAGGGGGCTTCGCGAGCAGTACTTC
>15|TRBJ2-1|TRBV12-3/TRBV12-4|.|.
CASSPPRGYYNEQFF
TGTGCCAGCAGTCCGCCAAGGGGGTACTACAATGAGCAGTTCTTC
>14|TRBJ2-7|TRBV12-3/TRBV12-4|TRBD1|.
CASRRTGRRYEQYF
TGTGCCAGCAGAAGGACAGGGAGAAGGTACGAGCAGTACTTC
>14|TRBJ2-7|TRBV5-1|.|.
CASSFRAGPYEQYF
TGCGCCAGCAGCTTTAGGGCAGGGCCCTACGAGCAGTACTTC
>15|TRBJ2-3|TRBV29-1|TRBD2|.
CSVEEHWREGDTQYF
TGCAGCGTTGAAGAACATTGGCGGGAGGGGGATACGCAGTATTTT
>13|TRBJ2-7|TRBV28|.|.
CASTLGVDYEQYF
TGTGCCAGCACGTTGGGGGTGGATTACGAGCAGTACTTC
>13|TRBJ2-1|TRBV3-1|.|.
CASSQGHNNEQFF
TGTGCCAGCAGCCAAGGTCATAACAATGAGCAGTTCTTC
>13|TRBJ2-1|TRBV20-1|.|few
CSATGGAYNEQFF
TGCAGTGCTACAGGAGGAGCTTACAATGAGCAGTTCTTC
>13|TRBJ2-7|TRBV11-2|.|.
CASSFSQGFEQYF
TGTGCCAGCAGCTTTTCTCAGGGTTTCGAGCAGTACTTC
>11|TRBJ1-5|TRBV12-3/TRBV12-4|.|many
CASGRPGAQHF
TGTGCCAGCGGCAGACCTGGAGCCCAGCATTTT
>13|TRBJ2-7|TRBV7-9|TRBD1|many
CASSTGQGYEQYF
TGTGCCAGCAGCACGGGACAGGGCTACGAGCAGTACTTC
>12|TRBJ1-2|TRBV20-1|.|few
CSANRGNYGYTF
TGCAGTGCTAACCGGGGGAACTATGGCTACACCTTC
>16|TRBJ2-3|TRBV5-4|.|few
CASSLNWAGPTDTQYF
TGTGCCAGCAGCTTGAACTGGGCGGGACCTACAGATACGCAGTATTTT
>13|TRBJ1-1|TRBV12-3/TRBV12-4|.|few
CAHRGVMNTEAFF
TGTGCCCACCGGGGGGTTATGAACACTGAAGCTTTCTTT
>16|TRBJ2-6|TRBV6-1|.|.
CASCKLGISGANVLTF
TGTGCCAGCTGCAAGCTGGGAATCTCTGGGGCCAACGTCCTGACTTTC
>17|TRBJ2-1|TRBV20-1|.|.
CSARAISSVSSYNEQFF
TGCAGTGCTAGGGCTATCTCGAGTGTTAGCTCCTACAATGAGCAGTTCTTC
>16|TRBJ2-1|TRBV5-5|TRBD2|many
CASSLAGTSVYNEQFF
TGTGCCAGCAGCTTGGCGGGGACTAGCGTTTACAATGAGCAGTTCTTC
>14|TRBJ2-3|TRBV20-1|TRBD1|.
CSAMGQARGGTQYF
TGCAGTGCTATGGGACAGGCAAGAGGGGGGACGCAGTATTTT
>17|TRBJ1-1|TRBV6-1|TRBD1|few
CASRTISQGLLNTEAFF
TGTGCCAGCAGAACGATATCACAGGGGCTCCTGAACACTGAAGCTTTCTTT
>14|TRBJ2-5|TRBV6-2/TRBV6-3|TRBD2|.
CASSYGGRRETQYF
TGTGCCAGCAGTTACGGCGGGAGGCGCGAGACCCAGTACTTC
>15|TRBJ2-3|TRBV5-1|TRBD2|.
CASGYSGGPSDTQYF
TGCGCCAGCGGGTACAGCGGGGGGCCATCAGATACGCAGTATTTT
>16|TRBJ2-4|TRBV5-6|TRBD2|.
CASTSFTSGRSNIQYF
TGTGCCAGCACCTCATTTACTAGCGGGAGGTCGAACATTCAGTACTTC
>13|TRBJ2-7|TRBV12-3/TRBV12-4|.|few
CASSLTYLYEQYF
TGTGCCAGCAGCTTGACATACCTCTACGAGCAGTACTTC
>14|TRBJ1-5|TRBV20-1|TRBD1|few
CSGLRDRGAQPQHF
TGCAGTGGACTCCGGGACAGGGGGGCTCAGCCCCAGCATTTT
>13|TRBJ2-5|TRBV12-3/TRBV12-4|.|few
CASSFDSLETQYF
TGTGCCAGCAGTTTTGATAGCCTAGAGACCCAGTACTTC
>12|TRBJ2-3|TRBV15|.|many
CATRGTIDTQYF
TGTGCCACCAGGGGGACGATAGATACGCAGTATTTT
>16|TRBJ2-6|TRBV12-3/TRBV12-4|TRBD1|.
CASSTTGFQGANVLTF
TGTGCCAGCAGCACGACAGGGTTCCAGGGGGCCAACGTCCTGACTTTC
>17|TRBJ2-7|TRBV12-3/TRBV12-4|TRBD1|few
CASSLYLVRDRPYEQYF
TGTGCCAGCAGTTTGTATTTAGTTCGGGACAGGCCCTACGAGCAGTACTTC
>15|TRBJ2-4|TRBV5-1|.|many
CASSQGLVTEEAQYF
TGCGCCAGCAGCCAAGGTCTTGTAACGGAAGAAGCTCAGTACTTC
>14|TRBJ2-1|TRBV6-5|TRBD1|.
CASSYRTGDNEQFF
TGTGCCAGCAGTTACAGGACAGGGGACAATGAGCAGTTCTTC
>12|TRBJ1-1|TRBV20-1|.|many
CSARVMNTEAFF
TGCAGTGCTAGAGTGATGAACACTGAAGCTTTCTTT
>15|TRBJ2-7|TRBV5-5|TRBD1|.
CASSLVGQVPYEQYF
TGTGCCAGCAGCCTGGTGGGACAGGTCCCCTACGAGCAGTACTTC
>15|TRBJ2-2|TRBV20-1|TRBD1|.
CSARGRDRATGELFF
TGCAGTGCTAGAGGCCGGGACAGGGCGACCGGGGAGCTGTTTTTT
>11|TRBJ2-1|TRBV24-1|.|many
CATGRGDEQFF
TGTGCCACCGGCAGGGGGGATGAGCAGTTCTTC
>16|TRBJ1-4|TRBV4-2|.|.
CASSQDRGTPSRKLFF
TGTGCCAGCAGCCAAGATCGGGGAACACCGAGTAGGAAACTGTTTTTT
>13|TRBJ1-1|TRBV12-3/TRBV12-4|.|few
CASSPGQFTEAFF
TGTGCCAGCAGCCCCGGACAGTTTACTGAAGCTTTCTTT
>15|TRBJ2-3|TRBV10-3|TRBD2|few
CATRGAQGPTDTQYF
TGTGCCACGCGGGGGGCGCAGGGCCCTACAGATACGCAGTATTTT
>12|TRBJ2-5|TRBV20-1|.|many
CSARNGRETQYF
TGCAGTGCTAGAAACGGGCGGGAGACCCAGTACTTC
>15|TRBJ1-2|TRBV20-1|TRBD1|few
CSARDPAGQVYGYTF
TGCAGTGCTAGAGACCCGGCCGGACAGGTCTATGGCTACACCTTC
>12|TRBJ1-2|TRBV30|.|once
CAWRSGGYGYTF
TGTGCCTGGAGATCCGGGGGTTATGGCTACACCTTC
>15|TRBJ2-7|TRBV5-6|.|few
CASSLSGQPRREQYF
TGTGCCAGCAGCTTGTCCGGACAGCCCCGCCGCGAGCAGTACTTC